The rows below give T cell receptor beta chains drawn from one sample of a study of early T cells in non-severe SARS-CoV-2 infection. Each CDR3 protein is one row after TCRdb ran MiXCR on the 5' RACE reads. The sample consists of about 81,000 distinct CDR3 sequences, 5.5% to 7.5% of them appearing once. The material sequenced was whole blood. The source is an adult who was a healthcare worker with PCR-confirmed SARS-CoV-2 infection or an uninfected control (not recorded which). Both conserved end residues are part of each CDR3. The D gene is left open where the match is weak. Size tells how often a clone was seen (once, few, many) or the class of an expanded clone, and some rows leave it out.

cdr3_nt	cdr3_aa	j_call	v_call	clone_size	d_call
TGTGCCAGCAGCTTATTAAAAGAGACCCAGTACTTC	CASSLLKETQYF	TRBJ2-5	TRBV11-2	many	.
TGTGCCAGCAGTCCCCAGGGGGCCGAGACCCAGTACTTC	CASSPQGAETQYF	TRBJ2-5	TRBV12-3/TRBV12-4	few	TRBD1
TGTGCCAGCAGCTTGGGGGGATTTAACACTGAAGCTTTCTTT	CASSLGGFNTEAFF	TRBJ1-1	TRBV5-4	few	.
TGCGCCAGCAGGAACCTGGGGCTCGGACTGATGAACACTGAAGCTTTCTTT	CASRNLGLGLMNTEAFF	TRBJ1-1	TRBV5-1	many	.
TGTGCCAGCAGATCCGGGACAACAGATACGCAGTATTTT	CASRSGTTDTQYF	TRBJ2-3	TRBV7-2	.	.
TGTGCCAGCAGTCACTCTAGAAACTATGGCTACACCTTC	CASSHSRNYGYTF	TRBJ1-2	TRBV14	many	.
TGCAGTGCTAGACGCCAAGCGGCTCCGGATACGCAGTATTTT	CSARRQAAPDTQYF	TRBJ2-3	TRBV20-1	many	.
TGTGCCAGCAGAAGAAAAGGAGGGCCTTCCTACGAGCAGTACTTC	CASRRKGGPSYEQYF	TRBJ2-7	TRBV12-3/TRBV12-4	few	.
TGTGCCACCAGTGACGGGACAGGGGACTATGGCTACACCTTC	CATSDGTGDYGYTF	TRBJ1-2	TRBV24-1	few	TRBD1
TGTGCCAGCAGCCCAGTCTTTCGGGACTACGAGCAGTACTTC	CASSPVFRDYEQYF	TRBJ2-7	TRBV7-2	few	.
TGTGCCAGCGGGCGCAGGGAAAACACTGAAGCTTTCTTT	CASGRRENTEAFF	TRBJ1-1	TRBV27	many	.
TGTGCCAGTACCACCCCCGGCGGGAGGGCCTTGAATGAGCAGTTCTTC	CASTTPGGRALNEQFF	TRBJ2-1	TRBV19	many	TRBD2
TGCAGTGCTAGAGGGTACAGCTCCTACAATGAGCAGTTCTTC	CSARGYSSYNEQFF	TRBJ2-1	TRBV20-1	.	.
TGTGCCAGCAGTAATAGGGACAGGGTCGGAAACACCATATATTTT	CASSNRDRVGNTIYF	TRBJ1-3	TRBV12-3/TRBV12-4	many	TRBD1
TGTGCCAGCAGTTTCCGGGCAGACGAGCAGTACTTC	CASSFRADEQYF	TRBJ2-7	TRBV7-9	many	.
TGTGCCAGCAGCCAAACGGCAGGGGGCCGCGAGCAGTACTTC	CASSQTAGGREQYF	TRBJ2-7	TRBV14	.	TRBD1
TGTTCCAGCAGTTTAGCAGAAGCTAACTATGGCTACACCTTC	CSSSLAEANYGYTF	TRBJ1-2	TRBV12-3/TRBV12-4	.	.
TGTGCTAGTGGTTTGGTTACGAAACAAGCTTTCTTT	CASGLVTKQAFF	TRBJ1-1	TRBV12-5	many	.
TGTGCCAGCAGCTTAGTTGAGGCCTACGAGCAGTACTTC	CASSLVEAYEQYF	TRBJ2-7	TRBV11-2	few	.
TGCGCCAGCAGCTCCGGGGACGGGGGTCATTCACCCCTCCACTTT	CASSSGDGGHSPLHF	TRBJ1-6	TRBV5-1	.	.
TGCAGCGTTAGGACAGGGCGCAATCAGCCCCAGCATTTT	CSVRTGRNQPQHF	TRBJ1-5	TRBV29-1	.	TRBD1
TGCGCCAGCAGCGCAGTGCCCAAGTGGGACAGGGCGTACAATGAGCAGTTCTTC	CASSAVPKWDRAYNEQFF	TRBJ2-1	TRBV10-2	many	TRBD1
TGTGCCAGCAGCTTAGGTAATGAAGCTTTCTTT	CASSLGNEAFF	TRBJ1-1	TRBV7-2	many	.
TGCAGCGTGAGGGGGGTCGCGAGCTCCTACAATGAGCAGTTCTTC	CSVRGVASSYNEQFF	TRBJ2-1	TRBV29-1	many	.
TGTGCCAGCTCGTACCACCCCTTCGAAGCTTTCTTT	CASSYHPFEAFF	TRBJ1-1	TRBV18	few	.
TGTGCCAGCGGGGGCCAGCGGGGCCACACAGATACGCAGTATTTT	CASGGQRGHTDTQYF	TRBJ2-3	TRBV12-3/TRBV12-4	many	.
TGTGCCAGCAGAGCGGTCGGTGAGCAGTTCTTC	CASRAVGEQFF	TRBJ2-1	TRBV27	many	.
TGTGCCAGCAGTTTCCCGACTGGGCGAAGCGACGAGCAGTACTTC	CASSFPTGRSDEQYF	TRBJ2-7	TRBV6-2/TRBV6-3	.	.
TGTGCCAGCAGGCCGGGACAGGGGTCCAATGAGCAGTTCTTC	CASRPGQGSNEQFF	TRBJ2-1	TRBV6-6	few	TRBD1
TGCGCCAGCAGCAAAAGGACTAGCGGGAAGCTGAGTGAGACCCAGTACTTC	CASSKRTSGKLSETQYF	TRBJ2-5	TRBV5-1	few	TRBD2
TGTGCCAGCAGTACAGGGGAGCCACAAGAGACCCAGTACTTC	CASSTGEPQETQYF	TRBJ2-5	TRBV6-5	.	TRBD1
TGTGCCAGCAGGGCTTCGGGGGCGGCTAATGAAAAACTGTTTTTT	CASRASGAANEKLFF	TRBJ1-4	TRBV6-1	many	.
TGTGCCAGCAGCTTAACCCGAGCGGGAGTAAGGGTTGGGACCGGGGAGCTGTTTTTT	CASSLTRAGVRVGTGELFF	TRBJ2-2	TRBV7-8	many	TRBD2
TGTGCCAGCAGCCAAAGGGCACGACAAGAGACCCAGTACTTC	CASSQRARQETQYF	TRBJ2-5	TRBV3-1	few	.
TGTGCCAGCAGCCAATTGCGGACGGACTATGGCTACACCTTC	CASSQLRTDYGYTF	TRBJ1-2	TRBV16	.	.
TGCGCCAGCAGCCAAGTTTCTAGCGGGAGTGACAATGAGCAGTTCTTC	CASSQVSSGSDNEQFF	TRBJ2-1	TRBV4-1	many	TRBD2
TGTGCCAGCAGTTACAAAGGACAGGGATTCGATGAGCAGTTCTTC	CASSYKGQGFDEQFF	TRBJ2-1	TRBV6-6	.	TRBD1
TGCAGTGCGGTGTACCCCTCAGATCGTGGGACTTTCTTT	CSAVYPSDRGTFF	TRBJ1-1	TRBV20-1	many	.
TGTGCCAGCAGTTTACCCAGGGCTCCCTACGAGCAGTACTTC	CASSLPRAPYEQYF	TRBJ2-7	TRBV28	many	.
TGTGCCAGCAGCTTAGCGCCGGGCCTGAACACTGAAGCTTTCTTT	CASSLAPGLNTEAFF	TRBJ1-1	TRBV7-6	few	.
TGTGCCAGTGCAGCCGGGACTAGCGCTAGCTACGAGCAGTACTTC	CASAAGTSASYEQYF	TRBJ2-7	TRBV19	many	TRBD2
TGTGCCAGCAGCTTAAACAGTAACACCGGGGAGCTGTTTTTT	CASSLNSNTGELFF	TRBJ2-2	TRBV11-2	many	.
TGTGCCAGCAGCCGTTGGGGGGAAAACACTGAAGCTTTCTTT	CASSRWGENTEAFF	TRBJ1-1	TRBV11-2	.	.